This T cell receptor beta chain was recovered during a study of beta chain features in type 1 diabetes. Study conclusions and caveats: Here, the possible influence of HLA type (on TCRB rearrangement) remained unresolved. Within each of all four CD4+ subsets, Type 1 diabetes patients had TCRB CDR3s that were moderately but significantly shorter. The study found that naive, central memory and Treg TCRB repertoires appeared more similar in patients than in healthy donors.

What was sequenced were expressed TCRB transcripts, since all of the isolated RNA had been reverse transcribed. Produced via immunoSEQ multiplex PCR; TCRdb's table is partial and in-frame only. The sample lists 680,000 or so clones; roughly 15% were seen once. Each of the sorted populations had a purity greater than 95%. Germline CDR1 is MNHNS and CDR2 is SASEGT. J was trimmed by 7 bases and V by 3 bases; bases with no gene match: 2. The length of the CDR3 is 13 residues. This clone has a handful of counts. The antigen is unknown. The V and J genes are TRBV6-1 and TRBJ1-2; TRBD1 aligns across 10 bases. Sequencing used naive CD4+ T cells from blood. The sequence was obtained from a man aged 18 to 29 in good health. CDR3 coding DNA: TGTGCCAGCAGTGAGACAGGGGGCCTTGGCTACACCTTC. This encodes CASSETGGLGYTF.